This entry features one T cell receptor beta chain sequence. PCR was performed using 60 Vbeta and 13 Jbeta primers. Profiling relied on immunoSEQ multiplex PCR, and the TCRdb table lists in-frame clones only, not all of them. The table includes 160,000 or so clones, about 80% detected once. This sample is part of a study of cytomegalovirus exposure and HLA in healthy donors. The source of this sequence is a man aged 18 to 29 in good health and CMV-seropositive. Source material: PBMCs.

CDR3 DNA: TGTGCCAGCAGTTACTCGAATAGGAACACTGAAGCTTTCTTT. It specifies CASSYSNRNTEAFF. The rearrangement links TRBV6-5 to TRBJ1-1; D gene uncertain. From germline, CDR1 is MNHEY and CDR2 SVGAGI. The germline V and J ends were trimmed by 0 bases and 1 base, with 6 bases remaining between them. The CDR3 has 14 residues.